This entry concerns a single TCR beta chain. Which antigen it targets is not known. The record has no base qualities; no much larger clone is one base away. This sample was taken from a study of OX40 agonist ivuxolimab in advanced cancers. About the study as a whole: Ivuxolimab was an agonistic, fully human IgG2 monoclonal antibody directed against OX40 (CD134), a costimulatory receptor. Prior anti-PD-1, anti-PD-L1 or anti-CTLA-4 therapy was permitted, and checkpoint inhibitors had been received by about 37% of dose-escalation patients. The monotherapy dose-escalation portion (N ≈ 56 patients) of the phase I ivuxolimab trial is reported in the paper. Peripheral TCRbeta sequencing aimed to test whether ivuxolimab altered TCR sequence diversity and caused clonal T-cell expansion. Intravenous ivuxolimab was administered to patients every 2 weeks at six dose levels: 0.01, 0.1, 0.3, 1.5, 3 and 10 mg/kg. Partial responses occurred in three dose-escalation patients: two with cutaneous melanoma and one with hepatocellular carcinoma. Of the roughly 52 dose-escalation patients, hepatocellular carcinoma was present in around 19, melanoma in approximately 15, renal cell carcinoma in 9 and head and neck cancer in 9. The dose-escalation cohort was about 83% male with a mean age of about 60 years, ranging from roughly 23 to 90.

For sequencing of the TCRbeta CDR3 region, genomic DNA was extracted from the sorted cells. TCRbeta CDR3 regions were sequenced using the immunoSEQ Assay. What TCRdb holds here is the immuneACCESS table cut down to in-frame rearrangements. Part of the clones is not present; checked against another copy, under half of the missing clones reflect an unresolved V gene, and the others are unexplained. The sample table shows tens of thousands of clones, and almost 85% are seen once. The ten largest account for roughly 30% of the sample. Patients with a history of autoimmune disease or receiving systemic immunosuppression were excluded from the trial. Peripheral blood for TCR sequencing was collected from all dose cohorts at baseline, on cycle 4 day 1, and on cycle 7 day 1. The samples were taken from a phase I, first-in-human, multicenter, open-label dose-escalation trial of ivuxolimab. Adults with locally advanced or metastatic melanoma, renal cell, hepatocellular, or head and neck squamous cell carcinoma were enrolled in the trial. CD4+ and CD8+ T cells were sorted separately from peripheral blood before TCR sequencing.

CDR3 length: 15 amino acids, cysteine to phenylalanine. Only the CDR3 region is kept as DNA, spanning 45 bases read in frame from base 1. The germline V end is reduced by 2 bases and the J end by 3 bases; junction bases left unmatched: 2. The germline V gene encodes CDR1 MNHEY and CDR2 SMNVEV (reference sequence). Beyond this particular receptor, the publication reports: At doses of 0.1 to 3.0 mg/kg, clonal expansion of both CD4+ and CD8+ T cells in blood was seen between baseline and week 6. After ivuxolimab, more expanded clones were found on average in CD8+ T cells than in CD4+ T cells. In the 0.1-3.0 mg/kg groups, partial responders were among the patients with the lowest normalized peripheral clonal expansion, particularly in CD8+ T cells. The antigen specificity of the peripheral T cells that underwent clonal expansion was not determined. Low levels of normalized T-cell clonal expansion were also seen in some patients who did not respond.

This clonotype was sampled from an adult with an advanced solid tumor such as melanoma, head and neck, liver or kidney cancer. The V and J segments used are TRBV27 and TRBJ2-1, with 9 bases in between that match TRBD2. The specimen was CD4+ or CD8+ T cells sorted from blood, collected in a trial of the OX40 agonist ivuxolimab. The DNA sequence is given as TGTGCCAGCAGTTTAGTAGCGGGAGACTACAATGAGCAGTTCTTC. Its product reads: CASSLVAGDYNEQFF.